The following is a TCR beta chain sequence with its context. Germline loops: CDR1 SGDLS, CDR2 YYNGEE. The CDR3 is made up of 15 amino acids. Trimming took 0 bases from V and 3 from J, leaving 11 bases between them. Survey-level immunoSEQ sequencing profiled the TCR beta repertoire. The method was immunoSEQ multiplex PCR; TCRdb's version includes in-frame clones alone and lacks a portion of them. The sample lists around 54,000 clones, 85% to 95% occurring once. The origin of this receptor is a man between 35 and 55 years old with rheumatoid arthritis. The material sequenced was PBMCs. The chain uses TRBV9 and TRBJ2-3; no firm D call. CDR3 residues: CASSVENSRTDTQYF. CDR3 in DNA: TGTGCCAGCAGCGTAGAGAACTCCCGGACAGATACGCAGTATTTT.